A selection of T cell receptor beta chains follows, all from one sample in a study of blood T cell repertoires in COVID-19. Generated by immunoSEQ multiplex PCR, the TCRdb table keeps only in-frame clones and is missing some. The sample lists hundreds of thousands of clones; nearly 90% were seen once. Material for sequencing was peripheral blood. Receptors originate from a woman aged 18-30 years who had recovered from COVID-19. CDR3s include the opening cysteine and the closing phenylalanine or tryptophan. D genes are given only for firm matches. Clone size is given for some rows only: seen once, a few or many times, or a class if the clone is expanded.

size,J,D,V,CDR3,DNA
NA,TRBJ1-6,TRBD1,TRBV30,CAWSRDRGNSPLHF,TGTGCCTGGAGTAGGGACAGGGGTAATTCACCCCTCCACTTT
NA,TRBJ2-1,NA,TRBV19,CASSTLALSYNEQFF,TGTGCCAGTAGTACCCTAGCGCTCTCCTACAATGAGCAGTTCTTC
NA,TRBJ1-3,TRBD1,TRBV19,CASKGQAGNTIYF,TGTGCCAGTAAGGGACAGGCTGGAAACACCATATATTTT
NA,TRBJ1-1,TRBD1,TRBV5-1,CASSFTDRGDTEAFF,TGCGCCAGCAGTTTTACTGACAGGGGGGACACTGAAGCTTTCTTT
NA,TRBJ2-3,NA,TRBV18,CASSPRDTQYF,TGTGCCAGCTCCCCTCGGGATACGCAGTATTTT
NA,TRBJ1-4,NA,TRBV4-2,CASSQEGADSPEKLFF,TGTGCCAGCAGCCAAGAAGGGGCGGACAGCCCTGAAAAACTGTTTTTT
NA,TRBJ2-7,NA,TRBV9,CASSTGTTWGQYF,TGTGCCAGCAGCACCGGGACAACCTGGGGGCAGTACTTC
NA,TRBJ2-7,TRBD2,TRBV7-2,CASSLSSGYEQYF,TGTGCCAGCAGCTTATCTAGCGGCTACGAGCAGTACTTC
NA,TRBJ2-2,NA,TRBV11-3,CASSLGRSTGELFF,TGTGCCAGCAGCTTAGGCAGGTCCACCGGGGAGCTGTTTTTT
NA,TRBJ2-7,TRBD2,TRBV13,CASSLGLAGGRFYEQYF,TGTGCCAGCAGCTTAGGCCTAGCGGGAGGGAGATTCTACGAGCAGTACTTC
NA,TRBJ2-1,NA,TRBV2,CASSRLNLLYNEQFF,TGTGCCAGCAGCAGACTCAACCTACTTTACAATGAGCAGTTCTTC
few,TRBJ1-2,NA,TRBV5-6,CASSRRPTGGYTF,TGTGCCAGCAGTCGGCGCCCCACGGGTGGCTACACCTTC
NA,TRBJ1-1,TRBD1,TRBV6-5,CASSTIDRANTEAFF,TGTGCCAGCAGTACCATCGACAGGGCGAACACTGAAGCTTTCTTT
once,TRBJ1-1,NA,TRBV5-4,CATNRADTEAFF,TGTGCCACTAACAGGGCTGACACTGAAGCTTTCTTT
NA,TRBJ1-2,NA,TRBV2,CASSEMGGAYGYTF,TGTGCCAGCAGTGAAATGGGGGGGGCCTATGGCTACACCTTC
once,TRBJ2-5,TRBD1,TRBV6-2/TRBV6-3,CASSTGEETQYF,TGTGCCAGCAGCACAGGGGAGGAGACCCAGTACTTC
NA,TRBJ1-3,TRBD1,TRBV6-1,CATSGQGFSGNTIYF,TGTGCCACCTCGGGACAGGGATTCTCTGGAAACACCATATATTTT
NA,TRBJ1-1,NA,TRBV9,CASSVSAGNTEAFF,TGTGCCAGCAGCGTATCGGCAGGGAACACTGAAGCTTTCTTT